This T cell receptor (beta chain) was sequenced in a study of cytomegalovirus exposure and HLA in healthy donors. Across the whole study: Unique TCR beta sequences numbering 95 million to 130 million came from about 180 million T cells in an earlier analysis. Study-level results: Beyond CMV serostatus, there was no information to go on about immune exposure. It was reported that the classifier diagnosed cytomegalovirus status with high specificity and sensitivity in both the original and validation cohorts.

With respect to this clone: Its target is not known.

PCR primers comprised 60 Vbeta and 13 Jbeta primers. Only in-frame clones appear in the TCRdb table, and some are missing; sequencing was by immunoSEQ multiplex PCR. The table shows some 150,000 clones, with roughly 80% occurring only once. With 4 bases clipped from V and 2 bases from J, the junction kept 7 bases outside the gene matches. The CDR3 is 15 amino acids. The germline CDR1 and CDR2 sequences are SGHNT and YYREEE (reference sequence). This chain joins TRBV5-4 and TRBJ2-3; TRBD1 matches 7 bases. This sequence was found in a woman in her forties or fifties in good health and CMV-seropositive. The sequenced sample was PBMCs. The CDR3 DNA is TGTGCCAGCAGCGGACAGGAAACCTTCACAGATACGCAGTATTTT. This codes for CASSGQETFTDTQYF.